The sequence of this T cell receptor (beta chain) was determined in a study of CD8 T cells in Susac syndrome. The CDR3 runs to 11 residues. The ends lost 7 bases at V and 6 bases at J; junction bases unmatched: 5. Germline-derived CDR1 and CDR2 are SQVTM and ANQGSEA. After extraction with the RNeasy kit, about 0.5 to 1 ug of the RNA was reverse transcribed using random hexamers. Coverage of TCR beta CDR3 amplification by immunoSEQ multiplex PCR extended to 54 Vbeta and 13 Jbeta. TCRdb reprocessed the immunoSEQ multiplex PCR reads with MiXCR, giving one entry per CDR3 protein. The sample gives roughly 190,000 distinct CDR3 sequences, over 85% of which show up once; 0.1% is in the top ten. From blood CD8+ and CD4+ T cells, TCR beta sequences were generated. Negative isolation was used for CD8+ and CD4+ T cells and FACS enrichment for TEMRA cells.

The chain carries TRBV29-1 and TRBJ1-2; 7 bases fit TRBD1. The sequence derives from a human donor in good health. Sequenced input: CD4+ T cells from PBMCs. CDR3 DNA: TGCAGCGCCGACAGGGTCCATGGCTACACCTTC. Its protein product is CSADRVHGYTF. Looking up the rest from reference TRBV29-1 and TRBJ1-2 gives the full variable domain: SAVISQKPSRDICQRGTSLTIQCQVDSQVTMMFWYRQQPGQSLTLIATANQGSEATYESGFVIDKFPISRPNLTFSTLTVSNMSPEDSSIYLCSADRVHGYTFGSGTRLTVV.